The sequence of this T cell receptor beta chain was determined in a study of cytomegalovirus exposure and HLA in healthy donors. Findings and caveats of the study: As a later analysis revealed, most CMV-associated TCR beta chains appeared HLA-restricted. Some V segments, including TRBV6-2 and TRBV6-3, were excluded as indistinguishable.

Primers included in the PCR were 60 Vbeta and 13 Jbeta primers. The assay was immunoSEQ multiplex PCR, and TCRdb's table has in-frame clones only and misses some. The table records some 270,000 clones, over 70% of them present only once. The V gene lost 11 bases and the J gene lost 5 bases, with 13 bases spanning the gap. The germline gives CDR1 MDHEN, CDR2 SYDVKM. The CDR3 is made up of 11 amino acids. About this clone itself: Its matching antigen is unknown.

The sequenced material came from PBMCs. This clonotype was sampled from a girl aged 2 to 9 in good health and CMV-seronegative. The chain combines TRBV28 with TRBJ2-7; D perhaps matches TRBD2 (6 bases). CDR3 residues: CAGGDVDEQYF. DNA of the CDR3: TGTGCCGGAGGGGACGTAGACGAGCAGTACTTC.